This paragraph reports one TCR beta chain. Its specificity is not known. None of the donors, who were healthy HIV-negative adults, had recently had acute infections or vaccinations. This sample was included in a study of shared clonotypes between healthy human individuals. Study results and limitations: Relative to their counterparts shared across all four donors, non-shared clonotypes exhibited diminished generation probabilities. Around 5% of naive CD4 clonotypes were common to several donors. Sampling covered nothing but blood. Tissue TCR repertoires likely differ from those found in blood.

The method was immunoSEQ multiplex PCR; TCRdb's version includes in-frame clones alone and lacks a portion of them. The sample includes 2 million to 2.5 million clones, roughly 92% of them seen just once. With 2 bases clipped from V and 2 bases from J, the junction kept 4 bases outside the gene matches. Germline V gene lookup returns CDR1 SGHTA and CDR2 FQGTGA. There are 15 residues in the CDR3. Sequenced material: naive CD4+ T cells from PBMCs. The subset was: CD45RA+ positively selected. The clonotype comes from a man younger than 30 in good health. Some clones in this sample may be carry-over from other donors' samples. This chain connects TRBV7-3 to TRBJ2-7, with TRBD1 matching over 9 bases. This CDR3 is CASSLGQGSTYEQYF. In nucleotides, the CDR3 is TGTGCCAGCAGCTTAGGACAGGGGTCCACCTACGAGCAGTACTTC.